This entry features one TCR beta chain sequence. Its cognate antigen is unknown. The entry originates in a study of shared clonotypes between healthy human individuals. Overall study findings and caveats: Naive subsets generally had larger estimated richness than memory subsets. The sampled material consisted only of blood, and tissue repertoires are likely to differ.

CD45RO-negative CD8 cells positively selected for CCR7 made up the naive population, which excluded terminally differentiated effector memory CD45RA+ cells. In the authors' workflow: ImmunoSEQ only sent back junction sequences with no quality scores, so filtering was done differently. TCRdb's table, derived via immunoSEQ multiplex PCR, lists solely in-frame clones and lacks some. That table is the source of V, J and clone size, and D and trimming were worked out from the DNA. Seen here are roughly 890,000 clones, approximately 92% observed once, and the top ten hold approximately 25%. The sample taken for sequencing was naive CD8+ T cells sorted from blood. The sequence derives from a man between 25 and 39 years old in good health.

The CDR3 nucleotides read TGTGCCAGCAGTTACGACAGGGGATCTGGAAACACCATATATTTT. It codes for CASSYDRGSGNTIYF. The chain has TRBV27 and TRBJ1-3; 8 bases line up with TRBD1. The V segment lost 4 bases and the J segment 1 base; nucleotides outside the gene matches: 3. This CDR3 is 15 amino acids long. CDR1 is MNHEY, CDR2 SMNVEV, per germline (reference sequence).